The sequence of this T cell receptor beta chain was determined in a study of cytomegalovirus exposure and HLA in healthy donors. Primers for the PCR totalled 60 Vbeta and 13 Jbeta. The repertoire was sequenced with immunoSEQ multiplex PCR; TCRdb's copy has only in-frame clones and lacks some. The sample lists about 130,000 clones, around three quarters occurring once. Germline V lookup: CDR1 MNHEY, CDR2 SMNVEV (reference sequence). With 4 bases removed from V and 7 bases from J, the gap between germline ends came to 13 bases. This CDR3 spans 13 amino acids. The source of this sequence is a male donor in good health and CMV-seropositive. The rearrangement uses TRBV27 and TRBJ1-1; D gene uncertain. The sample comprised PBMCs. This CDR3 reads CASSSWEGSEAFF. In nucleotides, the CDR3 is TGTGCCAGCAGTTCTTGGGAGGGAAGTGAAGCTTTCTTT.